The clone carrying this TCR beta chain was seen a handful of times. The target antigen is unknown. TCRdb used MiXCR to reprocess the 5' RACE reads, holding one entry per CDR3 protein. The sample has roughly 230,000 distinct CDR3 sequences, about 8% seen once. Germline V CDR1 and CDR2: SEHNR, FQNEAQ (reference sequence). V lost 5 bases and J 2 bases, leaving 15 bases between the germline ends. The CDR3 has 16 amino acids. These data come from a study of identical twins. Study results and limitations: With abundant cord blood beta clonotypes, insertions were fewer; memory repertoires showed no such pattern.

The sample was also linked to a second study, of yellow fever vaccine responses in identical twins.

The chain uses TRBV7-9 and TRBJ2-2, with D hard to call. The TCR originated in a woman aged 18-35 years in good health. Source material: CD8+ T cells sorted from blood. CDR3 sequence reads: CASSPRAVANTGELFF. In DNA, the CDR3 is TGTGCCAGCAGCCCCCGGGCGGTGGCAAACACCGGGGAGCTGTTTTTT.